The 28 T cell receptor beta chains below all came from one sample that was sequenced in a study of T-cell reconstitution after alpha-beta-depleted transplantation in children. Using unique molecular identifiers, the investigators prepared the TCRbeta library. One entry per CDR3 protein, called by TCRdb with MiXCR from the PCR reads. The table records about 980,000 distinct CDR3 sequences, 25% to 30% of them present only once. This sample comprised PBMCs, mostly from graft donor cells, obtained 360 days after TCRalphabeta/CD19-depleted stem cell transplant. The receptor source for this set is a boy in the first two years of life who had a stem cell transplant for SCID, so the T cells may come from the graft donor.

CDR3 loop: CASSLAPAVNYEQYF. In DNA, the CDR3 is TGTGCCAGCAGTTTAGCGCCAGCGGTTAATTACGAGCAGTACTTC. The chain uses TRBV12-3 or TRBV12-4 and TRBJ2-7; D perhaps matches TRBD2 (5 bases). Trimming removed 0 bases at V and 4 bases at J, with 13 bases between. The CDR3 consists of 15 residues.

CDR3 in amino acids: CASRLTSGGGDEQFF. Written as DNA, the CDR3 is TGTGCCAGCAGACTAACTAGCGGGGGGGGCGATGAGCAGTTCTTC. The chain couples TRBV12-3 or TRBV12-4 to TRBJ2-1; 13 nucleotides match TRBD2. With V trimmed by 6 bases and J by 8 bases, 7 bases remained unmatched. The CDR3 consists of 15 residues.

The genes are TRBV9 and TRBJ2-2; TRBD2 matches at 10 bases. The length of the CDR3 is 15 residues. V gave up 3 bases and J gave up 6 bases; unmatched junction bases: 5. Germline V gives CDR1 SGDLS, CDR2 YYNGEE. CDR3 residues: CASSAGLAAPGELFF. In DNA form, the CDR3 reads TGTGCCAGCAGCGCCGGACTAGCGGCTCCCGGGGAGCTGTTTTTT.

J is TRBJ1-2 and V is TRBV5-1; 8 positions match TRBD1. Germline V gives CDR1 SGHRS, CDR2 YFSETQ. The CDR3 spans 17 residues. V shed 4 bases, J shed 6 bases, and the junction held 17 bases outside the gene matches. The CDR3 protein is CASSQVSGTGGYDGYTF. The DNA for the CDR3 is TGCGCCAGCAGCCAAGTTTCCGGGACAGGAGGCTATGATGGCTACACCTTC.

The V and J genes are TRBV5-1 and TRBJ1-2; D is possibly TRBD1 (5 bases). The germline V and J ends were trimmed by 0 bases and 6 bases, with 12 bases remaining between them. Per germline, CDR1 SGHRS and CDR2 YFSETQ. The CDR3 totals 14 residues. Here the CDR3 reads CASSLVGREHGYTF. The CDR3 region has the DNA TGCGCCAGCAGCTTGGTTGGCAGGGAACATGGCTACACCTTC.

V usage is TRBV12-3 or TRBV12-4 and J usage is TRBJ1-6, with 8 positions matching TRBD1. CDR3 length equals 14 residues. The J segment lost 7 bases and the V segment lost 5 bases, leaving 4 bases of the junction unmatched. As DNA, the CDR3 is TGTGCCAGCAGTCCCCGACAGGGGAATTCACCCCTCCACTTT. Translation: CASSPRQGNSPLHF.

The chain carries TRBV20-1 and TRBJ2-7; TRBD2 is a possible D gene (5 bases). Germline CDR1 and CDR2: DFQATT and SNEGSKA (reference sequence). This CDR3 spans 15 amino acids. V was trimmed by 4 bases and J by 2 bases, leaving 18 bases between them. The CDR3 sequence is CSAIPLRDTPYEQYF. CDR3 bases: TGCAGTGCTATTCCCCTCCGGGATACACCCTACGAGCAGTACTTC.

This clonotype appeared a few times. The V and J genes are TRBV27 and TRBJ2-2; 9 nucleotides line up with TRBD1. CDR1 MNHEY and CDR2 SMNVEV come from the germline V gene (reference sequence). The length of the CDR3 is 14 residues. With 8 bases clipped from V and 4 bases from J, the junction kept 5 bases outside the gene matches. The CDR3 here is CASRSTGGTGELFF. The CDR3 region has the DNA TGTGCCAGCCGATCGACAGGGGGCACCGGGGAGCTGTTTTTT.

At least ten counts were recorded for this clonotype. This chain connects TRBV24-1 to TRBJ2-5, with 10 bases matching TRBD1. CDR3 length: 16 residues. After removal of 4 bases from V and 4 bases from J, the junction contained 8 bases not matched to a gene. In germline, CDR1 is KGHDR, CDR2 SFDVKD. DNA of the CDR3: TGTGCCACCAGTGAGACCGGGACAGGGGATTCAGAGACCCAGTACTTC. Residues: CATSETGTGDSETQYF.

The chain couples TRBV9 to TRBJ1-6; D ambiguous. From germline, CDR1 is SGDLS and CDR2 YYNGEE. CDR3 length: 15 amino acids. V shed 0 bases and J shed 6 bases, with 10 bases lying between them. CDR3 protein: CASSVVSTANSPLHF. Here the CDR3 DNA reads TGTGCCAGCAGCGTAGTTAGCACCGCTAATTCACCCCTCCACTTT.

This clonotype was detected only a few times. The V gene is TRBV12-3 or TRBV12-4, the J gene TRBJ2-5, with 7 bases matching TRBD1. The V segment lost 8 bases and the J segment 4 bases; nucleotides outside the gene matches: 16. This CDR3 region has 16 residues. Here the CDR3 reads CASAPRRVAGGETQYF. In DNA, the CDR3 is TGTGCCAGCGCTCCGCGAAGGGTTGCAGGGGGAGAGACCCAGTACTTC.

This clonotype was recorded at least ten times. The chain links TRBV5-1 to TRBJ1-4; D gene unclear. V dropped 7 bases and J dropped 4 bases, with 11 bases sitting between them. This CDR3 has 13 amino acids. The germline CDR1 and CDR2 sequences are SGHRS and YFSETQ. This CDR3 is CASHDGVNEKLFF. In DNA, the CDR3 is TGCGCCAGCCATGACGGAGTTAATGAAAAACTGTTTTTT.

The genes are TRBV15 and TRBJ2-7, with D unresolved. V lost 0 bases to trimming and J lost 9 bases, with 9 bases between them. The CDR3 totals 12 residues. Germline CDR1 reads LNHNV; CDR2 reads YYDKDF (reference sequence). CDR3 protein: CATSRDFGAQYF. Here the CDR3 DNA reads TGTGCCACCAGCAGAGATTTCGGAGCGCAGTACTTC.

This clonotype was seen a handful of times. This chain connects TRBV20-1 to TRBJ2-3; 7 bases map to TRBD1. The CDR3 consists of 16 residues. V was clipped by 2 bases and J by 1 base; unmatched bases: 9. Germline CDR1 is DFQATT and CDR2 is SNEGSKA (reference sequence). DNA for the CDR3: TGCAGTGCTAGACCCTTTCTAGGGGGCCGCACAGATACGCAGTATTTT. Translating gives CSARPFLGGRTDTQYF.

This clonotype was seen only a few times. The rearrangement uses TRBV11-2 and TRBJ2-7, with D possibly TRBD2 on 5 matching bases. Germline V gives CDR1 SGHAT, CDR2 FQNNGV. This CDR3 comprises 14 residues. The V end was cut by 2 bases, the J end by 5 bases, with 13 bases between. CDR3 in DNA: TGTGCCAGCAGCTTACGGGGTCTCGCGCACGAGCAGTACTTC. It yields the protein CASSLRGLAHEQYF.

V is TRBV5-1 and J is TRBJ2-7; TRBD1 matches 8 bases. Germline assignment: CDR1 SGHRS and CDR2 YFSETQ. V was pared by 3 bases and J by 7 bases, with 6 bases of the junction left unmatched. The CDR3 runs to 13 residues. The CDR3 spells CASSSDRVEEQYF. The DNA for the CDR3 is TGCGCCAGCAGCTCGGACAGGGTGGAGGAGCAGTACTTC.

The chain carries TRBV20-1 and TRBJ2-7; a weak D match, TRBD1 (6 bases). This CDR3 spans 12 amino acids. Between the trimmed V and J ends, which lost 5 bases and 2 bases, there was a span of 10 bases. Germline V gives CDR1 DFQATT, CDR2 SNEGSKA (reference sequence). For the CDR3, the DNA is TGCAGTGCTTGGCAGGGGCCCTACGAGCAGTACTTC. Amino acid sequence: CSAWQGPYEQYF.

The V and J genes are TRBV12-3 or TRBV12-4 and TRBJ1-5; D may be TRBD1 (6 bases). Trimming took 4 bases from V and 11 from J, leaving 21 bases between them. This CDR3 contains 15 residues. For the CDR3, the DNA is TGTGCCAGCAGTTCCGGGACAAGCAGGAACAAGGCCCAGCATTTT. Its protein is CASSSGTSRNKAQHF.

The chain joins TRBV6-5 to TRBJ1-2; 8 bases agree with TRBD1. In germline, CDR1 is MNHEY, CDR2 SVGAGI. V lost 2 bases and J lost 2; bases outside the gene matches: 4. The CDR3 covers 15 residues. This chain's CDR3 is CASSYERQGNYGYTF. The CDR3 DNA sequence: TGTGCCAGCAGTTACGAGCGACAGGGGAACTATGGCTACACCTTC.

The CDR3 nucleotides are TGCAGTGCTAGCCCCGGACTCTTACTGGGCTATGGCTACACCTTC. Its protein is CSASPGLLLGYGYTF. V is TRBV20-1 and J is TRBJ1-2; no definite D call. V was cut by 3 bases and J by 4 bases, with 18 bases left in between. Germline V gene lookup returns CDR1 DFQATT and CDR2 SNEGSKA (reference sequence). CDR3 length: 15 residues.

This clonotype was recorded a few times. The J gene is TRBJ2-7, the V gene TRBV20-1; either TRBD1 or TRBD2 may supply D (5 bases each). The V gene's germline CDR1 is DFQATT and CDR2 SNEGSKA (reference sequence). The V and J ends lost 5 bases and 5 bases respectively, with 16 bases between them. The CDR3 is 13 amino acids. The DNA for the CDR3 is TGCAGTGCTGCCGACGGGGCCCTCCACGAGCAGTACTTC. Protein product: CSAADGALHEQYF.

This clonotype was seen only a few times. The chain combines TRBV20-1 with TRBJ1-1, with TRBD1 as a possible D gene (5 bases). The CDR3 sequence is 12 residues long. Germline loops: CDR1 DFQATT, CDR2 SNEGSKA (reference sequence). The germline V and J ends were trimmed by 3 bases and 11 bases, with 16 bases remaining between them. The CDR3: CSASSIDGTAFF. The DNA for the CDR3 is TGCAGTGCTAGTAGTATAGATGGGACGGCTTTCTTT.

The chain has TRBV7-8 and TRBJ2-6; D is possibly TRBD1 (5 bases). Between the trimmed V and J ends, which lost 1 base and 0 bases, there was a span of 10 bases. The CDR3 contains 17 residues. Germline V gene lookup returns CDR1 SGHVS and CDR2 FQNEAQ. CDR3 protein: CASSLEGLGSGANVLTF. CDR3 in DNA: TGTGCCAGCAGCTTAGAGGGGCTTGGCTCTGGGGCCAACGTCCTGACTTTC.

This clonotype was picked up a small number of times. The chain is built from TRBV7-2 and TRBJ2-3; 8 bases fit TRBD2. Germline trimming cut 5 bases from V and 1 base from J; bases unmatched to any gene: 8. This CDR3 is built from 16 residues. Germline CDR1 SGHTA, CDR2 FQGNSA. CDR3 region: CASSPYGGGRTDTQYF. The CDR3 bases are TGTGCCAGCAGCCCCTATGGCGGGGGGCGCACAGATACGCAGTATTTT.

The sample holds a few counts of this clonotype. The chain employs TRBV10-3 and TRBJ2-1; 8 bases map to TRBD1. The CDR3 spans 13 residues. V was pared by 11 bases and J by 9 bases, with 12 bases of the junction left unmatched. The V gene's germline CDR1 is ENHRY and CDR2 SYGVKD. The CDR3 spells CASKGDRSTEQFF. In DNA form, the CDR3 reads TGTGCCTCGAAGGGGGACAGGTCTACTGAGCAGTTCTTC.

V gene TRBV10-3 combines with J gene TRBJ2-3; perhaps D is TRBD1 or TRBD2 (6 bases each). The CDR3 covers 21 residues. Per germline, CDR1 ENHRY and CDR2 SYGVKD. Deletions cut 3 bases from V and 0 bases from J, with 28 bases between. CDR3 sequence: CAISDRRLFLVGGPSTDTQYF. As DNA, the CDR3 is TGTGCCATCAGTGACCGCCGTCTCTTCCTGGTGGGGGGCCCTAGCACAGATACGCAGTATTTT.

This clonotype came up a few times. This chain uses TRBV25-1 with TRBJ1-1; no reliable D call. V was clipped by 10 bases and J by 6 bases, with 18 bases between them. Looked up from germline, CDR1 is MGHDK and CDR2 is SYGVNS. This CDR3 contains 13 residues. CDR3 DNA: TGTGCCACCCCCCGGCAGGTGGGCGCTGAAGCTTTCTTT. It yields the protein CATPRQVGAEAFF.

This clonotype was detected a few times. The junction differs from germline at one of its ends, possibly a read error. The V call is TRBV7-2, the J call TRBJ2-5; tentatively, D is TRBD2 (5 bases). Per the germline V gene, CDR1 is SGHTA and CDR2 is FQGNSA. The CDR3 length is 12 residues. The DNA of the CDR3 is TGTGCCAGCAGCTTAGAGTTGGGGAGAAAGCGGTTC. Protein product: CASSLELGRKRF.